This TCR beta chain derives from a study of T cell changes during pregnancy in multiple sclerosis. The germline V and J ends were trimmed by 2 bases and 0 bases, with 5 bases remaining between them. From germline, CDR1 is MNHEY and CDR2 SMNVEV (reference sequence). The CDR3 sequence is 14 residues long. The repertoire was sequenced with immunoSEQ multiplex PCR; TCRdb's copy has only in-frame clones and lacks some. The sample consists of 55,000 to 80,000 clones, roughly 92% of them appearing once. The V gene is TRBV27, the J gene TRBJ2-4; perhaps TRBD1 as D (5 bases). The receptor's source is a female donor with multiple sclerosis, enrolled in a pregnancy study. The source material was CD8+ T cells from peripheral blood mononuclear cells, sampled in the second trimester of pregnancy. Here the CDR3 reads CASSLRGAKNIQYF. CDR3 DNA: TGTGCCAGCAGTTTAAGGGGAGCCAAAAACATTCAGTACTTC.